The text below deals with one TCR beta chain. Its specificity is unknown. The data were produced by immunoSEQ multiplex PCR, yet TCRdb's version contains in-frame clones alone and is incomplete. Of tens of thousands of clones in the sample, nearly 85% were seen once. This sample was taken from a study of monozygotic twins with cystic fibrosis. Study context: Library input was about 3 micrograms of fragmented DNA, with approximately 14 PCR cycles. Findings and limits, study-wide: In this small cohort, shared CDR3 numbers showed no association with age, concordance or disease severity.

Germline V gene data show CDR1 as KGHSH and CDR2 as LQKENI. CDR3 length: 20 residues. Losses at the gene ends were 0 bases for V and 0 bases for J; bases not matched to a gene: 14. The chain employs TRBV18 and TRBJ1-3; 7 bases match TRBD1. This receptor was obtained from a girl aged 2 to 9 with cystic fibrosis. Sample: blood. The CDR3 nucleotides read TGTGCCAGCTCACCACCTCCCAGGATGCTTAGGGACAGCTCTGGAAACACCATATATTTT. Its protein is CASSPPPRMLRDSSGNTIYF. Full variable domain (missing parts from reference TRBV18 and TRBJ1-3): NAGVMQNPRHLVRRRGQEARLRCSPMKGHSHVYWYRQLPEEGLKFMVYLQKENIIDESGMPKERFSAEFPKEGPSILRIQQVVRGDSAAYFCASSPPPRMLRDSSGNTIYFGEGSWLTVV.